This TCR beta chain is drawn from a study of graft-versus-host responses after intestinal transplantation. Study-level background: Among the recipients, all got anti-thymocyte globulin induction and then tacrolimus and steroids for two to four years.

The study, taken as a whole, reports: Peak circulating GvH clone levels tracked with early post-transplant HvG declines. The recipient marrow held GvH clones, and some of them showed up first in ileum or blood. Patients who carried graft-donor T cell macrochimerism also had high graft-versus-host to host-versus-graft clonal ratios in their allografts.

TCRdb keeps only in-frame clones here, not all; method: immunoSEQ multiplex PCR. Among some 100,000 clones listed, approximately 84% were seen once. CDR1 is SGHTA and CDR2 is FQGNSA in the germline V gene. V was cut by 3 bases and J by 4 bases, with 9 bases left in between. This CDR3 region has 13 residues. As concerns this clone: Its specificity is not known.

V is TRBV7-2 and J is TRBJ1-1; D is uncertain. Specimen: unstimulated CD4+ T cells sorted from spleen or lymph node cells, collected before transplant. The receptor's source is a human donor who was the organ donor for an intestinal transplant. The CDR3 bases are TGTGCCAGCAGCTTCTCATTAGTCACTGAAGCTTTCTTT. Residues: CASSFSLVTEAFF.